The 12 T cell receptor beta chains in this list originate from one sample, sequenced in a study of OX40 agonist ivuxolimab in advanced cancers. Sequenced by immunoSEQ multiplex PCR; TCRdb stores in-frame clones only, minus some. The sample lists more than 50,000 clones; approximately 81% were seen once. The sample consisted of CD4+ or CD8+ T cells sorted from blood, taken in a trial of the OX40 agonist ivuxolimab. These receptors all stem from an adult with an advanced solid tumor such as melanoma, head and neck, liver or kidney cancer.

The CDR3, as DNA: TGTGCCAGCAGCTTGGGGAGTGAGCAGTTCTTC. Residues: CASSLGSEQFF. The chain has TRBV5-4 and TRBJ2-1; no reliable D call. In germline, CDR1 is SGHNT, CDR2 YYREEE (reference sequence). Trimming shortened V by 0 bases and J by 9 bases, and 4 bases separated the two germline ends. The CDR3 runs 11 residues.

V usage is TRBV5-4 and J usage is TRBJ2-6; no clear D. CDR3 length: 14 residues. Germline loops: CDR1 SGHNT, CDR2 YYREEE (reference sequence). V shed 0 bases and J shed 5 bases, with 6 bases lying between them. CDR3 nucleotides: TGTGCCAGCAGCTTGGCGGCCCGGGCCAACGTCCTGACTTTC. Translated, it gives CASSLAARANVLTF.

This chain links TRBV7-6 with TRBJ2-7, with D possibly matching TRBD1 (6 bases). The V gene lost 2 bases and the J gene lost 2 bases, with 19 bases spanning the gap. Germline V CDR1 and CDR2: SGHVS, FNYEAQ. The CDR3 sequence is 17 residues long. The chain's CDR3 is CASSLSGQGPGTYEQYF. The DNA of the CDR3 is TGTGCCAGCAGCTTATCAGGCCAGGGGCCGGGGACCTACGAGCAGTACTTC.

This clone occurred a few times. V and J are TRBV19 and TRBJ2-7; D possibly corresponds to TRBD2 (5 bases). The CDR3 runs to 14 residues. Germline V gives CDR1 LNHDA, CDR2 SQIVND (reference sequence). The V end lost 4 bases, the J end lost 2 bases, and 12 bases lay between the germline ends. The CDR3 region is CASSTGSGAYEQYF. The CDR3 DNA is TGTGCCAGTAGTACCGGATCCGGGGCCTACGAGCAGTACTTC.

The chain employs TRBV28 and TRBJ2-7; D not certain. From germline, CDR1 is MDHEN and CDR2 SYDVKM. CDR3 length equals 13 residues. The ends were cut back, 4 bases at V and 6 bases at J, with 13 bases in the middle. DNA for the CDR3: TGTGCCAGCAGTTCCCCGAGCTTTCCCGAGCAGTACTTC. Translated, it gives CASSSPSFPEQYF. The whole variable domain, filled in from reference TRBV28 and TRBJ2-7, reads DVKVTQSSRYLVKRTGEKVFLECVQDMDHENMFWYRQDPGLGLRLIYFSYDVKMKEKGDIPEGYSVSREKKERFSLILESASTNQTSMYLCASSSPSFPEQYFGPGTRLTVT.

V is TRBV30 and J is TRBJ2-1; D uncertain. The germline CDR1 and CDR2 sequences are GTSNPN and SVGIG (reference sequence). The V gene lost 4 bases and the J gene lost 7 bases, with 8 bases spanning the gap. The CDR3 has 11 amino acids. The CDR3 region has the DNA TGTGCCTGGAAACTCATTAATGAGCAGTTCTTC. This encodes CAWKLINEQFF.

This clone occurred a few times. The rearrangement links TRBV19 to TRBJ1-5; 7 nucleotides line up with TRBD1. From germline, CDR1 is LNHDA and CDR2 SQIVND (reference sequence). V trimming: 6 bases; J trimming: 2 bases; junction bases outside the gene matches: 4. This CDR3 has 14 amino acids. For the CDR3, the DNA is TGTGCCAGTAGCTCCACAGGGGGCAATCAGCCCCAGCATTTT. Protein product: CASSSTGGNQPQHF. Full variable domain (remainder filled in from reference TRBV19 and TRBJ1-5): DGGITQSPKYLFRKEGQNVTLSCEQNLNHDAMYWYRQDPGQGLRLIYYSQIVNDFQKGDIAEGYSVSREKKESFPLTVTSAQKNPTAFYLCASSSTGGNQPQHFGDGTRLSIL.

The J gene is TRBJ2-4, the V gene TRBV13, with a tentative D call TRBD2 (7 bases). The CDR3 consists of 16 residues. From germline, CDR1 is PRHDT and CDR2 FYEKMQ (reference sequence). The ends were cut back, 5 bases at V and 3 bases at J, with 17 bases in the middle. CDR3: CASSMYGGRGKNIQYF. For the CDR3, the DNA is TGTGCCAGCAGCATGTACGGGGGGCGAGGCAAAAACATTCAGTACTTC. Full variable domain (remainder filled in from reference TRBV13 and TRBJ2-4): AAGVIQSPRHLIKEKRETATLKCYPIPRHDTVYWYQQGPGQDPQFLISFYEKMQSDKGSIPDRFSAQQFSDYHSELNMSSLELGDSALYFCASSMYGGRGKNIQYFGAGTRLSVL.

The rearrangement links TRBV5-8 to TRBJ2-3; weak D call: TRBD2 (6 bases). The CDR3 contains 14 residues. V lost 4 bases and J 2 bases, leaving 11 bases between the germline ends. CDR1 is SGHTS and CDR2 is YDEGEE in the germline V gene. The CDR3 sequence is CASSPEGYTDTQYF. CDR3 DNA: TGTGCCAGCAGCCCGGAGGGCTACACAGATACGCAGTATTTT.

This chain joins TRBV6-5 and TRBJ1-2; D is possibly TRBD1 (5 bases). The V end was cut by 2 bases, the J end by 4 bases, with 8 bases between. From germline, CDR1 is MNHEY and CDR2 SVGAGI. CDR3 length: 13 amino acids. The CDR3 here is CASSYERGYGYTF. The CDR3 coding sequence is TGTGCCAGCAGTTACGAGAGGGGCTATGGCTACACCTTC.

The rearrangement uses TRBV30 and TRBJ2-1, with 9 bases lining up with TRBD2. The CDR3 contains 12 residues. Trimming removed 0 bases from V and 15 bases from J; junction bases left unmatched: 6. Germline lookup yields CDR1 GTSNPN and CDR2 SVGIG (reference sequence). The CDR3 bases are TGTGCCTGGAGTGTAAAGGGGGGACTAGCGTTCTTC. It encodes CAWSVKGGLAFF.

The chain employs TRBV2 and TRBJ1-1; D may be TRBD1 (6 bases). The CDR3 sequence is 16 residues long. The V and J ends lost 1 base and 0 bases respectively, with 12 bases between them. In germline, CDR1 is SNHLY, CDR2 FYNNEI. The CDR3 DNA reads TGTGCCAGCAGTGAAGAGACAGGCAGGCTGAACACTGAAGCTTTCTTT. As protein: CASSEETGRLNTEAFF.